One sample yielded the 24 T cell receptor beta chains listed below, sequenced in a study of T cell responses to AZD1222 COVID-19 vaccine. The data were produced by immunoSEQ multiplex PCR, yet TCRdb's version contains in-frame clones alone and is incomplete. Altogether about 100,000 clones are present, 84% being singletons, with the ten largest covering approximately 17%. The sequencing used peripheral blood, collected on day 0 of AZD1222 vaccination. The source is an adult in good health.

The gene calls are TRBV12-3 or TRBV12-4 and TRBJ2-7, with D hard to call. This CDR3 has 12 amino acids. The V end lost 2 bases, the J end lost 6 bases, and 8 bases lay between the germline ends. CDR3 sequence: CASSLKGIEQYF. As DNA, the CDR3 is TGTGCCAGCAGTTTAAAAGGGATCGAGCAGTACTTC.

This chain connects TRBV9 to TRBJ1-6; D ambiguous. Germline V gene data show CDR1 as SGDLS and CDR2 as YYNGEE. The CDR3 contains 15 residues. V was pared by 0 bases and J by 3 bases, with 7 bases between. The CDR3 DNA reads as TGTGCCAGCAGCGTAGGACGGAACTATAATTCACCCCTCCACTTT. It specifies CASSVGRNYNSPLHF. The whole variable domain, remainder taken from reference TRBV9 and TRBJ1-6, is DSGVTQTPKHLITATGQRVTLRCSPRSGDLSVYWYQQSLDQGLQFLIQYYNGEERAKGNILERFSAQQFPDLHSELNLSSLELGDSALYFCASSVGRNYNSPLHFGNGTRLTVT.

This clone was recorded once. The V and J genes are TRBV4-2 and TRBJ2-1, with 7 bases fitting TRBD1. With 0 bases clipped from V and 7 bases from J, the junction kept 9 bases outside the gene matches. The CDR3 sequence is 16 residues long. Germline values: CDR1 LGHNA, CDR2 YNFKEQ. The CDR3 nucleotides are TGTGCCAGCAGCCAAGATATCCGGACAGGAGTAAATGAGCAGTTCTTC. It specifies CASSQDIRTGVNEQFF.

This clone has a handful of counts. The CDR3 DNA follows: TGCGCCAGCAGCCAAGACCCTTATCAGCCCCAGCATTTT. Amino acid sequence: CASSQDPYQPQHF. The chain carries TRBV4-1 and TRBJ1-5; D unclear. V was pared by 0 bases and J by 5 bases, with 5 bases between. The CDR3 totals 13 residues. Germline lookup yields CDR1 MGHRA and CDR2 YSYEKL.

With respect to this clone: Other DNA sequences within the sample encode an identical CDR3. The rearrangement uses TRBV19 and TRBJ1-6; D unresolved. The CDR3 spans 15 residues. The V gene's germline CDR1 is LNHDA and CDR2 SQIVND (reference sequence). Trimming took off 7 bases at V and 0 bases at J, with 10 bases between the two ends. Here the CDR3 DNA reads TGTGCCAGTATGAGGCGGAGCTCCTATAATTCACCCCTCCACTTT. Residues: CASMRRSSYNSPLHF.

The J gene is TRBJ1-2, the V gene TRBV28; 7 bases fit TRBD1. CDR3 length: 15 amino acids. The germline V gene encodes CDR1 MDHEN and CDR2 SYDVKM. Losses at the gene ends were 7 bases for V and 6 bases for J; bases not matched to a gene: 14. The CDR3 region is CASNSAERGRDGYTF. The DNA of the CDR3 is TGTGCCAGCAATTCCGCCGAAAGGGGGCGCGATGGCTACACCTTC.

This clone appeared a single time. J is TRBJ1-5 and V is TRBV6-4, with D hard to call. CDR3 length: 16 amino acids. The germline V and J ends were trimmed by 3 bases and 0 bases, with 12 bases remaining between them. Germline CDR1 and CDR2: MRHNA and SNTAGT. The CDR3 loop reads CASSDRGDFSNQPQHF. The DNA for the CDR3 is TGTGCCAGCAGTGATCGGGGAGATTTTAGCAATCAGCCCCAGCATTTT.

This CDR3 is CASSFGLAGGEQFF. Here the CDR3 DNA reads TGCGCCAGCAGCTTTGGACTAGCGGGAGGAGAGCAGTTCTTC. The genes are TRBV5-1 and TRBJ2-1, with 14 bases matching TRBD2. After removal of 2 bases from V and 10 bases from J, the junction contained 2 bases not matched to a gene. This CDR3 has 14 residues. Per germline, CDR1 SGHRS and CDR2 YFSETQ.

This sequence joins TRBV11-3 and TRBJ2-3; 7 positions match TRBD2. Germline V gives CDR1 SGHNT, CDR2 YENEEA. Trimming took 5 bases from V and 2 from J; bases not matched to a gene: 10. CDR3 length: 16 amino acids. The CDR3: CASSPNAGVFTDTQYF. In DNA, the CDR3 is TGTGCCAGCAGCCCGAATGCGGGGGTTTTCACAGATACGCAGTATTTT. Full variable domain (remainder filled in from reference TRBV11-3 and TRBJ2-3): EAGVVQSPRYKIIEKKQPVAFWCNPISGHNTLYWYLQNLGQGPELLIRYENEEAVDDSQLPKDRFSAERLKGVDSTLKIQPAELGDSAVYLCASSPNAGVFTDTQYFGPGTRLTVL.

The rearrangement joins TRBV3-1 (or the pseudogene TRBV3-2) to TRBJ2-7; 11 bases agree with TRBD2. CDR1 is LGHDT and CDR2 is YNNKEL in the germline V gene (reference sequence). The CDR3 covers 18 residues. After removal of 0 bases from V and 0 bases from J, the junction contained 7 bases not matched to a gene. The CDR3 DNA reads as TGTGCCAGCAGCCAAGATTCGCTAGCGGGAGGTAGCTCCTACGAGCAGTACTTC. It codes for CASSQDSLAGGSSYEQYF.

The J gene is TRBJ2-5, the V gene TRBV6-4, with D maybe TRBD2 (6 bases). Germline assignment: CDR1 MRHNA and CDR2 SNTAGT. This CDR3 is 13 amino acids long. V shed 6 bases and J shed 4 bases, with 12 bases lying between them. The CDR3 loop is CASSVNGGETQYF. The CDR3, as DNA: TGTGCCAGCAGCGTGAACGGGGGAGAGACCCAGTACTTC.

V and J are TRBV5-6 and TRBJ1-6; D not resolved. Trimming removed 0 bases from V and 10 bases from J, with 5 bases in between. There are 12 residues in the CDR3. Germline CDR1 is SGHDT and CDR2 is YYEEEE. The CDR3 DNA is TGTGCCAGCAGCTTGGTGTCCTCACCCCTCCACTTT. Translating gives CASSLVSSPLHF.

The chain has TRBV28 and TRBJ2-7, with D perhaps TRBD2 (6 bases). CDR3 length: 13 amino acids. The V end lost 7 bases, the J end lost 5 bases, and 15 bases lay between the germline ends. Germline V gene sequence: CDR1 MDHEN, CDR2 SYDVKM. In DNA form, the CDR3 reads TGTGCCAGCACCCCTGGCGGGAACAACGAGCAGTACTTC. Translation gives CASTPGGNNEQYF.

This clone was counted a single time. The V and J genes are TRBV2 and TRBJ1-1; TRBD1 is a possible D gene (5 bases). From germline, CDR1 is SNHLY and CDR2 FYNNEI. The germline V and J ends were trimmed by 6 bases and 5 bases, with 13 bases remaining between them. The CDR3 length is 13 residues. The CDR3 DNA follows: TGTGCCAGCAGGGACGACAGAGATACTGAAGCTTTCTTT. Translation: CASRDDRDTEAFF.

The chain combines TRBV6-4 with TRBJ1-4; 8 bases are shared with TRBD1. This CDR3 comprises 14 residues. V lost 8 bases, J lost 8 bases, and 10 bases stayed unmatched. Germline V gene data show CDR1 as MRHNA and CDR2 as SNTAGT. CDR3 loop: CASVRGTGIEKLFF. The CDR3 bases are TGTGCCAGCGTGCGGGGGACAGGTATCGAAAAACTGTTTTTT.

This sequence joins TRBV19 and TRBJ1-5, with D perhaps TRBD1 (6 bases). CDR3 length equals 17 residues. V was shortened by 3 bases and J by 4 bases, with 19 bases between the two germline ends. CDR1 is LNHDA and CDR2 is SQIVND in the germline V gene (reference sequence). CDR3 nucleotides: TGTGCCAGTAGTATCATACAGGGATTGGTCGATAATCAGCCCCAGCATTTT. This sequence encodes CASSIIQGLVDNQPQHF.

The chain uses TRBV12-5 and TRBJ2-7; D is uncertain. Per germline, CDR1 LGHNT and CDR2 FRNRAP. The CDR3 loop spans 12 amino acids. With 11 bases removed from V and 1 base from J, the gap between germline ends came to 12 bases. CDR3 loop: CASQRGSYEQYF. Here the CDR3 DNA reads TGTGCTTCCCAGCGAGGTTCCTACGAGCAGTACTTC.

This sequence joins TRBV11-3 and TRBJ2-3, with D perhaps TRBD1 (6 bases). Germline-derived CDR1 and CDR2 are SGHNT and YENEEA. V was cut by 5 bases and J by 6 bases, with 12 bases left in between. This CDR3 is built from 13 residues. The CDR3 DNA reads as TGTGCCAGCAGCCAGGGGCCCGGGGATACGCAGTATTTT. Residues: CASSQGPGDTQYF.

The CDR3, as DNA: TGTGCCACCAGTGATGGGACAGACAATCAGCCCCAGCATTTT. The encoded protein is CATSDGTDNQPQHF. This rearrangement joins TRBV24-1 to TRBJ1-5, with 7 bases identical to TRBD1. Trimming at V came to 3 bases and at J to 3 bases, leaving 1 base not matched to a gene. The length of the CDR3 is 14 residues. Germline V gene data show CDR1 as KGHDR and CDR2 as SFDVKD.

In its sample, this clone was seen a few times. The genes are TRBV5-4 and TRBJ1-3, with D uncertain. This CDR3 region has 15 residues. V was shortened by 5 bases and J by 0 bases, with 12 bases between the two germline ends. The germline V gene has CDR1 SGHNT and CDR2 YYREEE (reference sequence). The CDR3 region has the DNA TGTGCCAGCAGTACCGACGCGGGCTCTGGAAACACCATATATTTT. It yields the protein CASSTDAGSGNTIYF. The variable domain in full, with the rest retrieved from reference TRBV5-4 and TRBJ1-3, is ETGVTQSPTHLIKTRGQQVTLRCSSQSGHNTVSWYQQALGQGPQFIFQYYREEENGRGNFPPRFSGLQFPNYSSELNVNALELDDSALYLCASSTDAGSGNTIYFGEGSWLTVV.

This clone was detected a few times. The rearrangement uses TRBV3-1 (or the pseudogene TRBV3-2) and TRBJ1-1, with 7 positions matching TRBD1. The V and J ends lost 3 bases and 0 bases, in that order; junction bases with no gene match: 4. CDR3 length: 15 residues. Germline V gene sequence: CDR1 LGHDT, CDR2 YNNKEL (reference sequence). The CDR3 coding sequence is TGTGCCAGCAGCCAGCTGACAGGGATGAACACTGAAGCTTTCTTT. Translating it yields CASSQLTGMNTEAFF.

This clone was seen once. V usage is TRBV10-3 and J usage is TRBJ1-5; maybe TRBD1 (6 bases). The V gene lost 3 bases and the J gene lost 0 bases, with 15 bases spanning the gap. The germline gives CDR1 ENHRY, CDR2 SYGVKD. The CDR3 runs to 17 residues. DNA of the CDR3: TGTGCCATCAGTGATCGCAGGGCAGGGGATAGCAATCAGCCCCAGCATTTT. Protein product: CAISDRRAGDSNQPQHF.

The rearrangement links TRBV9 to TRBJ2-5, with D maybe TRBD2 (6 bases). The V end lost 3 bases, the J end lost 4 bases, and 13 bases lay between the germline ends. This CDR3 has 14 residues. CDR1 and CDR2 (germline): SGDLS, YYNGEE. The CDR3 protein is CASSDSGWGETQYF. The CDR3, as DNA: TGTGCCAGCAGCGATAGCGGCTGGGGAGAGACCCAGTACTTC. Looking up the rest from reference TRBV9 and TRBJ2-5 gives the full variable domain: DSGVTQTPKHLITATGQRVTLRCSPRSGDLSVYWYQQSLDQGLQFLIQYYNGEERAKGNILERFSAQQFPDLHSELNLSSLELGDSALYFCASSDSGWGETQYFGPGTRLLVL.

The J gene is TRBJ2-2, the V gene TRBV24-1, with 12 nucleotides matching TRBD1. Germline V lookup: CDR1 KGHDR, CDR2 SFDVKD. The CDR3 contains 15 residues. Losses at the gene ends were 4 bases for V and 6 bases for J; bases not matched to a gene: 2. The DNA of the CDR3 is TGTGCCACCAGTGACAGGGACAGGGGGCCCGGGGAGCTGTTTTTT. It translates to CATSDRDRGPGELFF.